This T cell receptor beta chain is from a study of T cell responses to AZD1222 COVID-19 vaccine (dated by TCRdb to the early 2020s). Regarding the study in general: A total of just over 230 trial participants underwent TCR sequencing, of whom nearly 210 had received two doses of AZD1222 and about 26 had received two doses of the MenACWY control vaccine. Trial participants were enrolled into age subgroups of 18-55, 56-69 and 70-plus years, which contained 148, 28 and 57 TCR-sequenced participants, respectively. Study-wide conclusions, independent of this receptor: After two AZD1222 doses, both the breadth and the depth of spike-specific TCRs were significantly higher than at day 0 and than in MenACWY recipients. The 56-69-year group was small, and its depth increase did not reach significance, likely because of low power. The vaccine-associated CD4 TCRs covered the entire spike protein, and the dominant responses fell in regions 160-218 and 743-854. Most participants were white British and females outnumbered males, and the authors suggested that clonal diversity may have been underestimated. Conclusions about previously exposed vaccinees are limited because only six or seven AZD1222 recipients were SARS-CoV-2 seropositive at baseline. Reportedly, close to half of the unique spike-specific TCRs recognized epitopes lying outside the regions that are mutated in the B.1.351 and B.1.1.7 variants. Because no samples from the day 14 peak response were available, repertoires could be characterized only after the peak T cell response.

There are 14 amino acids in the CDR3, from cysteine to phenylalanine inclusive. Only the CDR3 DNA is retained, 42 bases long and in frame from the first base. V and J are truncated by 0 bases and 4 bases respectively, leaving an intervening sequence of 10 bases. CDR1 and CDR2 were assigned from the germline V gene as SGDLS and YYNGEE. Per the publication, the time point label means: about 28 days (+/-7) after the second vaccine dose. Taken with the paper, the label for treatment or condition translates to: meningococcal conjugate vaccine given as trial control. Vaccinee samples came from UK trials COV001 and COV002, including a single-blind randomized controlled phase 2/3 trial of AZD1222 (ChAdOx1 nCoV-19) in healthy adults. For TCRbeta chain sequencing, PBMC samples from trial participants were taken at day 0 and at day 28 after the second dose. To note about this clone: Its antigen target is currently unknown. There are no base qualities to consult, and no much larger clone falls within one base.

The CDR3 regions of human TCRbeta chains were analyzed by immunosequencing. Per the source publication's procedure: TCRs in the repertoires were matched against a reference library of SARS-CoV-2-specific TCRs that had been generated with the MIRA antigen-specificity platform. Breadth was defined as the fraction of unique TCRs that were SARS-CoV-2-associated, and depth was defined as the fraction of total T cells that were SARS-CoV-2-associated. Using the MIRA data, each spike-specific TCR was mapped to the spike region that the TCR reacts to and placed in a CD4 or CD8 class. Log10-transformed breadth and depth values were compared by one-way ANOVA with Sidak's multiple comparisons tests. What TCRdb holds here is the immuneACCESS table cut down to in-frame rearrangements. Part of the clones is not present; checked against another copy, under half of the missing clones reflect an unresolved V gene, and the others are unexplained. V and J calls and clone size are those listed in that table; D and trimming were worked out from the DNA. This sample is represented by approximately 180,000 clones; around 94% of them were singletons. 3.6% of the sample goes to the ten largest clones.

The receptor chain draws on TRBV9 and TRBJ1-2; TRBD1 is a possible D gene, resting on 6 matching bases. This sample comprised peripheral blood, obtained 28 days after the second dose of the MenACWY control vaccine. The receptor was isolated from an adult who received the MenACWY meningococcal vaccine as a control. This receptor has the CDR3 CASSVEGGPYGYTF. The nucleotide sequence is given as TGTGCCAGCAGCGTAGAGGGGGGCCCCTATGGCTACACCTTC.